The TCR delta chain described here comes from a study of gammadelta T cells in human blood (dated by TCRdb to the early 2020s). Paper-wide results and their limitations: According to the study, polyclonal expansion of innate gamma-delta T cells immediately after birth appeared to be driven by microbial exposure.

This clone was recorded a few times. This receptor's antigen is unknown. TCRdb's entry gives the protein of a much larger clone, which mismatches this DNA's translation at residue 14, likely from a read error; the protein reported here is translated from the DNA. The library was produced with RT-PCR. The listed sequencing device is Illumina MiSeq. Via CATT, TCRdb reprocessed the public reads, and rows with identical DNA were then joined. For this sample there are 1,000 to 1,200 delta-chain clones; less than 2% appear just once. 15% of the sample goes to the ten largest clones. The CDR3 runs 17 amino acids, cysteine and phenylalanine included. Only CDR3 DNA is held: 51 bases, read in frame from base 1. The germline V gene gives CDR1 as TSWWSYY and CDR2 as QGS.

The V gene is TRDV1 and the J gene is TRDJ1, and the D gene may be TRDD3, 5 bases matching. The source material was non-Vgamma9Vdelta2 gamma-delta T cells from adult blood. The sequence was obtained from a human donor. The nucleotides are TGTGCTCTTGGGGAACTTCGCCGGGGACCTTACACCGATGAACTCATCTTT. The translation is CALGELRRGPYTDELIF.